This T cell receptor beta chain was observed in a study of CXCR3-negative and CXCR3-positive naive CD8 T cells. cDNA libraries for TRB were generated by 5' RACE incorporating UMI labels. TCRdb reprocessed the 5' RACE reads; each CDR3 protein has one entry and no DNA is given. This sample's table has around 52,000 distinct CDR3 sequences. This CDR3 spans 14 amino acids. Looked up from germline, CDR1 is SQVTM and CDR2 is ANQGSEA. The material sequenced was memory CD8+ T cells from blood. The rearrangement links TRBV29-1 to TRBJ2-7; TCRdb reports TRBD1, a call that lacks DNA to check it against. The TCR sequence derives from a human donor in good health. Some clones in this sample may be carry-over from other donors' samples. CDR3 region: CSVEVFGTDYEQYF.